This entry concerns a single T cell receptor (beta chain). Its antigen remains unknown. This CDR3 comprises 15 residues. Germline V lookup: CDR1 SGHNT, CDR2 YYREEE (reference sequence). This sample was taken from a study of T cell clusters in autoimmune cytopenias. Study-level points and caveats: Comparing secondary cytopenia with chronic lymphocytic leukemia showed no cluster-lack signature, apparently masked by lymphoma repertoire. TRB repertoire shifts in secondary cytopenia and chronic lymphocytic leukemia mostly reflected lymphoma, not autoimmunity.

TRB was amplified by touch-down multiplex PCR, primer pools A and B combined. After re-calling the multiplex PCR reads, TCRdb lists one entry per CDR3 protein, DNA absent. This table lists 2,500 to 3,000 distinct CDR3 sequences. TRB was amplified from 250 ng of peripheral blood genomic DNA per sample. These data were likewise used in another study, on T cell repertoires in aging, cancer and after chemotherapy. As that report states: Over several months to years, re-sampled healthy donor repertoires clearly shared clones. No conclusions about immunological memory after chemotherapy can be drawn from the repertoire data.

This TCR was sampled from a human donor in good health. The source material was peripheral blood. The V and J genes are TRBV5-4 and TRBJ1-1; lacking DNA, the TRBD1 call made by TCRdb goes unchecked. CDR3 region: CASSRDQWTGTEAFF.